The clone carrying this T cell receptor beta chain has only a few counts. The target antigen is unknown. The CDR3 has 16 amino acids. Germline CDR1 and CDR2: LGHDT and YNNKEL (reference sequence). V lost 1 base to trimming and J lost 4 bases; unmatched junction nucleotides: 8. These data are taken from a study of T-cell memory formation after mild COVID-19. Looking at the study overall: Largely, the TCR clusters proved donor specific.

TCRdb processed the 5' RACE reads anew with MiXCR; each CDR3 protein has one entry. This table holds 350,000 to 450,000 distinct CDR3 sequences, roughly 26% found once. Whole-study findings and limits: Chiefly within CM and EM were the contracting CD4+ clones; CD8+ ones were within EMRA. Among clones contracting day 15 to 85, CD4/CD8 was balanced, whereas later expanders leaned CD4+. Memory from before infection featured some responding clones, which suggests cross-reactive memory joined.

Sequencing was performed on PBMCs or a T cell subset sorted from them (not recorded which). The V gene is TRBV3-1, the J gene TRBJ2-7, with 9 bases aligning to TRBD1. The sequence was obtained from an adult woman who had mild COVID-19 (a few samples of this study predate the infection). Cell type and time point are not known. CDR3 region: CASSQVAGTGRYEQYF. The CDR3, as DNA: TGTGCCAGCAGCCAAGTCGCCGGGACAGGGAGATACGAGCAGTACTTC.